What follows describes a single T cell receptor beta chain. Its antigen specificity is not known. No base quality information exists; no much larger clone differs at one position. The CDR3 has 16 amino acids, counting the end cysteine and phenylalanine. Only the CDR3 DNA stays, 48 bases, in frame from base 1. The germline V and J ends show losses of 4 bases and 4 bases respectively, and no gene match explains 7 bases of the junction. CDR1 MGHRA and CDR2 YSYEKL are derived from the germline V gene. The sample originates from a study of blood T cell repertoires in COVID-19 (dated by TCRdb to 2020 to 2021). Background for the entire study: The collaborator samples originated in the United States, Italy and Spain and spanned the acute and convalescent phases of COVID-19. The material from the prospective study consisted of cDNA or gDNA derived from T cells, B-cell-depleted T cells, or PBMCs. Deeply sampled blood TCRbeta repertoires from subjects exposed to, actively infected with, or recovered from COVID-19 were included in the dataset. The repertoires were made available in a free public database intended to serve as a resource for research on the immune response to SARS-CoV-2. The samples were drawn from two sources: the first 160 participants of the ongoing ImmuneRACE study, and about 1,300 subjects contributed by 6 global collaborators. Sample metadata almost always included a de-identified subject ID, COVID-19 status, age in years and sex. Where available, HLA class I and class II types were obtained from metadata supplied by the sample provider rather than from assay-based typing.

Each collaborating institution followed its own protocols to collect whole blood in K2EDTA tubes. For TCRbeta analysis, collaborators shipped samples as frozen whole blood, isolated PBMCs, or DNA extracted from either of those sample types. TCRbeta CDR3 regions were amplified from genomic DNA using the immunoSEQ Assay, a bias-controlled multiplex PCR. The source study handled its data this way. Nucleated cell counts per sample were estimated from amplification of reference gene primers within the assay. Sequence reads were collapsed and filtered to measure the absolute abundance of every unique TCRbeta CDR3 rearrangement. For each sample, productive Simpson clonality was calculated as the square root of Simpson's diversity index across productive rearrangements. This is the immuneACCESS table as TCRdb keeps it, with only in-frame sequences that have V and J called. A part of the clones is gone; compared with another copy, unresolved V genes explain less than half, and the rest is unexplained. That table supplies the V and J calls and clone size; D and trimming were determined from the DNA. This sample gives under 200,000 clones in total; roughly 90% of them show up just once. The ten largest make up approximately 0.48% of the sample.

Overall study outcomes, separate from this receptor: Clinical and demographic metadata were provided uncurated, with the amount varying by source and participant.

The chain employs TRBV4-1 and TRBJ2-5, with 12 central nucleotides matching TRBD2. Input material: peripheral blood. This receptor was obtained from a man aged 45-60 years with acute or convalescent COVID-19. This receptor has the CDR3 CASSPRRTSGAETQYF. The bases read TGCGCCAGCAGCCCCAGGCGGACTAGCGGGGCAGAGACCCAGTACTTC.